This is a list of T cell receptor beta chains from one sample in a study of beta chain features in type 1 diabetes. Measured with immunoSEQ multiplex PCR; TCRdb has only the in-frame clones, and not every one. The sample has 300,000 to 400,000 clones, under 8.5% seen once; the top ten hold less than 0.45%. What was sequenced was central memory CD4+ T cells from blood. The receptors were sampled from a woman younger than 30 in good health. Each CDR3 is given with its conserved first and last residue. Fields, in order: CDR3 protein, CDR3 DNA, V gene, D gene, J gene, clone size. A D gene is named only where the DNA matches it firmly. Part of the rows lack a size; the others show once, few, many or a class for expanded clones.

cdr3_aa: CASSVEEALGTSVKETQYF
cdr3_nt: TGTGCCAGCAGTGTTGAGGAGGCTTTAGGGACTAGCGTGAAAGAGACCCAGTACTTC
v_call: TRBV6-1
d_call: TRBD2
j_call: TRBJ2-5
clone_size: NA

cdr3_aa: CASSYEGSYEQYF
cdr3_nt: TGTGCCAGCAGTTACGAAGGCTCCTACGAGCAGTACTTC
v_call: TRBV27
d_call: NA
j_call: TRBJ2-7
clone_size: NA

cdr3_aa: CASSLGVETQYF
cdr3_nt: TGCGCCAGCAGCTTGGGAGTGGAGACCCAGTACTTC
v_call: TRBV5-1
d_call: NA
j_call: TRBJ2-5
clone_size: few

cdr3_aa: CASSLNTVGYTF
cdr3_nt: TGTGCCAGCAGCTTGAATACCGTCGGCTACACCTTC
v_call: TRBV5-4
d_call: NA
j_call: TRBJ1-2
clone_size: medium-sized

cdr3_aa: CASSARPQGGHEKLFF
cdr3_nt: TGTGCCAGCAGCGCACGCCCACAGGGGGGACATGAAAAACTGTTTTTT
v_call: TRBV7-3
d_call: TRBD1
j_call: TRBJ1-4
clone_size: NA

cdr3_aa: CASSPEPYQPQHF
cdr3_nt: TGTGCCAGCAGCCCCGAACCTTATCAGCCCCAGCATTTT
v_call: TRBV5-4
d_call: NA
j_call: TRBJ1-5
clone_size: NA

cdr3_aa: CASRPGVWYSEDSNQPQHF
cdr3_nt: TGTGCCAGCAGGCCAGGTGTTTGGTATTCGGAGGATAGCAATCAGCCCCAGCATTTT
v_call: TRBV7-8
d_call: NA
j_call: TRBJ1-5
clone_size: NA

cdr3_aa: CASNSPGVDYGYTF
cdr3_nt: TGTGCCAGCAACTCCCCAGGGGTTGACTATGGCTACACCTTC
v_call: TRBV28
d_call: NA
j_call: TRBJ1-2
clone_size: NA

cdr3_aa: CASSFALAINNEQFF
cdr3_nt: TGTGCCAGCAGCTTCGCACTAGCGATAAACAATGAGCAGTTCTTC
v_call: TRBV5-4
d_call: TRBD2
j_call: TRBJ2-1
clone_size: few

cdr3_aa: CASSSSNGFYGYTF
cdr3_nt: TGTGCCAGCAGCTCCTCAAACGGATTCTATGGCTACACCTTC
v_call: TRBV9
d_call: NA
j_call: TRBJ1-2
clone_size: NA

cdr3_aa: CASSYSGRDNEQFF
cdr3_nt: TGTGCCAGCAGTTACTCGGGACGAGACAATGAGCAGTTCTTC
v_call: TRBV6-5
d_call: NA
j_call: TRBJ2-1
clone_size: few

cdr3_aa: CASRGQGSEKLFF
cdr3_nt: TGTGCCAGCAGAGGACAGGGGTCCGAAAAACTGTTTTTT
v_call: TRBV6-5
d_call: TRBD1
j_call: TRBJ1-4
clone_size: few

cdr3_aa: CASSGWEDTQYF
cdr3_nt: TGTGCCAGCAGTGGTTGGGAAGATACGCAGTATTTT
v_call: TRBV27
d_call: NA
j_call: TRBJ2-3
clone_size: few